These 22 T cell receptor beta chains came from one sample sequenced in a study of control samples from healthy donors and cancer patients. TCRdb keeps only in-frame clones here, not all; method: immunoSEQ multiplex PCR. Of roughly 69,000 clones in the sample, 83% are singletons; the top ten hold 15% to 19%. The source material was blood. Source of these receptors: a man in his 60s in good health.

This clone was seen a handful of times. The V and J genes are TRBV7-2 and TRBJ2-7; D is unclear. With 3 bases removed from V and 7 bases from J, the gap between germline ends came to 10 bases. The CDR3 runs 12 residues. The V gene's germline CDR1 is SGHTA and CDR2 FQGNSA. CDR3 coding DNA: TGTGCCAGCAGCTTGGGCCCCTTGGAGCAGTACTTC. This codes for CASSLGPLEQYF.

V gene TRBV14 combines with J gene TRBJ2-7; 8 nucleotides align to TRBD2. V trimming: 2 bases; J trimming: 3 bases; junction bases outside the gene matches: 9. The CDR3 is made up of 16 amino acids. The germline V gene has CDR1 SGHDN and CDR2 FVKESK. DNA of the CDR3: TGTGCCAGCAGCCAACGTAGGGGACTAGAGAACTACGAGCAGTACTTC. Translation gives CASSQRRGLENYEQYF.

For the CDR3, the DNA is TGCGCCAGCAGGCCGACCGGGGGTAATAATTCACCCCTCCACTTT. This codes for CASRPTGGNNSPLHF. The chain is built from TRBV5-1 and TRBJ1-6, with a weak D call TRBD1 (5 bases). V was clipped by 5 bases and J by 5 bases, with 14 bases between them. The germline V gene has CDR1 SGHRS and CDR2 YFSETQ. This CDR3 spans 15 amino acids. Complete variable domain (other parts from reference TRBV5-1 and TRBJ1-6): KAGVTQTPRYLIKTRGQQVTLSCSPISGHRSVSWYQQTPGQGLQFLFEYFSETQRNKGNFPGRFSGRQFSNSRSEMNVSTLELGDSALYLCASRPTGGNNSPLHFGNGTRLTVT.

The CDR3 loop reads CAISDHNEQFF. The CDR3 bases are TGTGCCATCAGTGATCACAATGAGCAGTTCTTC. This chain joins TRBV10-3 and TRBJ2-1; no reliable D call. Trimming shortened V by 3 bases and J by 5 bases, and 2 bases separated the two germline ends. Germline V gene sequence: CDR1 ENHRY, CDR2 SYGVKD. The CDR3 covers 11 residues.

The rearrangement joins TRBV7-2 to TRBJ1-1; TRBD1 matches at 7 bases. The CDR3 has 12 residues. Trimming took 3 bases from V and 7 from J; bases not matched to a gene: 2. Germline V gene sequence: CDR1 SGHTA, CDR2 FQGNSA. The CDR3, as DNA: TGTGCCAGCAGCTTCAACAGGGGTGAAGCTTTCTTT. It encodes CASSFNRGEAFF.

This rearrangement joins TRBV5-1 to TRBJ2-2; D gene ambiguous. CDR3 length equals 12 residues. V was clipped by 10 bases and J by 4 bases, with 11 bases between them. In germline, CDR1 is SGHRS, CDR2 YFSETQ. This CDR3 reads CASREITGELFF. CDR3 DNA sequence: TGCGCCTCCCGAGAGATCACCGGGGAGCTGTTTTTT.

In regard to this clone: This same CDR3 is encoded by further DNA sequences in the sample. The CDR3 loop is CASSYFSEQFF. The CDR3 region has the DNA TGTGCCAGCAGTTACTTCTCCGAGCAGTTCTTC. This rearrangement joins TRBV6-2 or TRBV6-3 to TRBJ2-1, with D hard to call. CDR1 is MNHEY, CDR2 SVGEGT, per germline. V lost 1 base, J lost 10 bases, and 5 bases lay in between. The CDR3 has 11 residues.

The chain is built from TRBV15 and TRBJ2-1, with no clear D. Trimming left V 0 bases short and J 1 base short, with 10 bases between. Germline CDR1 is LNHNV and CDR2 is YYDKDF (reference sequence). CDR3 length: 16 residues. CDR3 nucleotides: TGTGCCACCAGCAGAGATCTGGGCAGATCCTACAATGAGCAGTTCTTC. The encoded protein is CATSRDLGRSYNEQFF. The whole variable domain, remainder taken from reference TRBV15 and TRBJ2-1, is DAMVIQNPRYQVTQFGKPVTLSCSQTLNHNVMYWYQQKSSQAPKLLFHYYDKDFNNEADTPDNFQSRRPNTSFCFLDIRSPGLGDTAMYLCATSRDLGRSYNEQFFGPGTRLTVL.

The gene calls are TRBV19 and TRBJ2-1; 10 bases fit TRBD2. J lost 2 bases, V lost 5 bases, and 6 bases had no gene match. CDR3 size: 16 residues. The V gene's germline CDR1 is LNHDA and CDR2 SQIVND (reference sequence). This CDR3 is CASSQKLAGPYNEQFF. The CDR3 region has the DNA TGTGCCAGTAGTCAAAAACTAGCGGGACCCTACAATGAGCAGTTCTTC.

The rearrangement uses TRBV29-1 and TRBJ2-2, with D perhaps matching TRBD1 or TRBD2 (5 bases each). Trimming removed 6 bases from V and 0 bases from J, with 20 bases in between. CDR1 and CDR2 (germline): SQVTM, ANQGSEA. This CDR3 contains 17 residues. CDR3 amino acids: CSVLRGGGRSNTGELFF. Written as DNA, the CDR3 is TGCAGCGTGTTGAGGGGCGGCGGCCGTTCGAACACCGGGGAGCTGTTTTTT.

V gene TRBV6-2 or TRBV6-3 combines with J gene TRBJ2-3; 9 nucleotides agree with TRBD2. This CDR3 comprises 17 residues. V lost 5 bases to trimming and J lost 0 bases; unmatched junction nucleotides: 9. Germline V gene data show CDR1 as MNHEY and CDR2 as SVGEGT. The CDR3 loop is CASSHPGLATSTDTQYF. DNA for the CDR3: TGTGCCAGCAGTCACCCGGGACTAGCAACCAGCACAGATACGCAGTATTTT.

Note on this clone: Other DNA sequences of this sample code for an identical CDR3. The chain combines TRBV30 with TRBJ2-7, with 7 bases identical to TRBD1. This CDR3 has 14 amino acids. The germline V gene has CDR1 GTSNPN and CDR2 SVGIG (reference sequence). V dropped 2 bases and J dropped 6; count of bases not matched to a gene: 10. CDR3 bases: TGTGCCTGGAGTCGGACAGGATGGTTAGGCGAGCAGTACTTC. Encoded protein: CAWSRTGWLGEQYF.

The chain uses TRBV28 and TRBJ1-1; TRBD1 agrees at 8 bases. The J segment lost 1 base and the V segment lost 6 bases, leaving 7 bases of the junction unmatched. The germline CDR1 and CDR2 sequences are MDHEN and SYDVKM. The CDR3 consists of 15 residues. The CDR3 DNA sequence: TGTGCCAGCAGCCCTTGGACAGGGAGGAACACTGAAGCTTTCTTT. Its translation: CASSPWTGRNTEAFF.

The chain has TRBV7-9 and TRBJ1-2; no reliable D call. Per the germline V gene, CDR1 is SEHNR and CDR2 is FQNEAQ (reference sequence). V was pared by 7 bases and J by 0 bases, with 15 bases between. The CDR3 is 15 residues long. The CDR3, as DNA: TGTGCCAGCAACCCACCCCTGCGTACTAACTATGGCTACACCTTC. It encodes CASNPPLRTNYGYTF.

The sample holds one count of this clone. The chain carries TRBV10-2 and TRBJ2-2; 13 bases agree with TRBD2. CDR3 length equals 15 residues. Trimming cost V 5 bases and J 6 bases; bases outside gene matches: 3. Germline CDR1 reads WSHSY; CDR2 reads SAAADI. The DNA for the CDR3 is TGCGCCAGCAGTTACGGACTAGCGGGAGCCGGGGAGCTGTTTTTT. Translation: CASSYGLAGAGELFF.

This clone was picked up one time. The chain links TRBV7-3 to TRBJ2-2, with a possible D match to TRBD2 (6 bases). V was shortened by 4 bases and J by 5 bases, with 14 bases between the two germline ends. This CDR3 comprises 15 residues. Per the germline V gene, CDR1 is SGHTA and CDR2 is FQGTGA. In DNA, the CDR3 is TGTGCCAGCAGCTCACGAGCGGGTCCAACCGGGGAGCTGTTTTTT. It translates to CASSSRAGPTGELFF.

The chain is built from TRBV5-1 and TRBJ2-3, with 12 bases that match TRBD2. V trimming: 4 bases; J trimming: 0 bases; junction bases outside the gene matches: 3. The CDR3 loop spans 16 amino acids. Germline values: CDR1 SGHRS, CDR2 YFSETQ. The DNA of the CDR3 is TGCGCCAGCAGCCCTGGACTAGCGGGGAGCACAGATACGCAGTATTTT. It yields the protein CASSPGLAGSTDTQYF.

This chain uses TRBV4-1 with TRBJ2-1; D gene unclear. This CDR3 has 15 amino acids. Germline CDR1 MGHRA, CDR2 YSYEKL. V was trimmed by 0 bases and J by 4 bases, leaving 10 bases between them. The CDR3 sequence: CASSQDHLGYNEQFF. The CDR3 DNA reads as TGCGCCAGCAGCCAAGATCATCTAGGGTACAATGAGCAGTTCTTC.

The V call is TRBV3-1 (or the pseudogene TRBV3-2), the J call TRBJ2-7; no clear D gene. Germline V gives CDR1 LGHDT, CDR2 YNNKEL (reference sequence). V was clipped by 1 base and J by 6 bases, with 13 bases between them. The CDR3 is made up of 14 amino acids. The CDR3 sequence: CASSQGTTTPEQYF. CDR3 in DNA: TGTGCCAGCAGCCAAGGAACCACAACGCCCGAGCAGTACTTC.

The chain uses TRBV2 and TRBJ1-5; D is perhaps TRBD1 (6 bases). V was clipped by 7 bases and J by 10 bases, with 23 bases between them. CDR1 and CDR2 from the germline V gene are SNHLY and FYNNEI. The CDR3 has 15 amino acids. CDR3 residues: CASILDTTGSGPQHF. CDR3 in DNA: TGTGCCAGCATATTGGATACCACAGGGTCAGGACCCCAGCATTTT.

This clone has just one count. The V gene is TRBV6-5, the J gene TRBJ2-6, with D possibly matching TRBD2 (5 bases). The CDR3 is 14 amino acids. The V and J ends lost 6 bases and 1 base respectively, with 7 bases between them. CDR1 MNHEY and CDR2 SVGAGI come from the germline V gene. The CDR3 DNA follows: TGTGCCAGCAGCGGAGGATCTGGGGCCAACGTCCTGACTTTC. Residues: CASSGGSGANVLTF.

This clone was counted a few times. V and J are TRBV19 and TRBJ2-7; 7 nucleotides align to TRBD1. This CDR3 has 12 amino acids. J was trimmed by 6 bases and V by 4 bases; bases with no gene match: 3. Germline lookup yields CDR1 LNHDA and CDR2 SQIVND (reference sequence). Here the CDR3 reads CASSTRQGEQYF. In DNA, the CDR3 is TGTGCCAGTAGTACTCGACAGGGCGAGCAGTACTTC.